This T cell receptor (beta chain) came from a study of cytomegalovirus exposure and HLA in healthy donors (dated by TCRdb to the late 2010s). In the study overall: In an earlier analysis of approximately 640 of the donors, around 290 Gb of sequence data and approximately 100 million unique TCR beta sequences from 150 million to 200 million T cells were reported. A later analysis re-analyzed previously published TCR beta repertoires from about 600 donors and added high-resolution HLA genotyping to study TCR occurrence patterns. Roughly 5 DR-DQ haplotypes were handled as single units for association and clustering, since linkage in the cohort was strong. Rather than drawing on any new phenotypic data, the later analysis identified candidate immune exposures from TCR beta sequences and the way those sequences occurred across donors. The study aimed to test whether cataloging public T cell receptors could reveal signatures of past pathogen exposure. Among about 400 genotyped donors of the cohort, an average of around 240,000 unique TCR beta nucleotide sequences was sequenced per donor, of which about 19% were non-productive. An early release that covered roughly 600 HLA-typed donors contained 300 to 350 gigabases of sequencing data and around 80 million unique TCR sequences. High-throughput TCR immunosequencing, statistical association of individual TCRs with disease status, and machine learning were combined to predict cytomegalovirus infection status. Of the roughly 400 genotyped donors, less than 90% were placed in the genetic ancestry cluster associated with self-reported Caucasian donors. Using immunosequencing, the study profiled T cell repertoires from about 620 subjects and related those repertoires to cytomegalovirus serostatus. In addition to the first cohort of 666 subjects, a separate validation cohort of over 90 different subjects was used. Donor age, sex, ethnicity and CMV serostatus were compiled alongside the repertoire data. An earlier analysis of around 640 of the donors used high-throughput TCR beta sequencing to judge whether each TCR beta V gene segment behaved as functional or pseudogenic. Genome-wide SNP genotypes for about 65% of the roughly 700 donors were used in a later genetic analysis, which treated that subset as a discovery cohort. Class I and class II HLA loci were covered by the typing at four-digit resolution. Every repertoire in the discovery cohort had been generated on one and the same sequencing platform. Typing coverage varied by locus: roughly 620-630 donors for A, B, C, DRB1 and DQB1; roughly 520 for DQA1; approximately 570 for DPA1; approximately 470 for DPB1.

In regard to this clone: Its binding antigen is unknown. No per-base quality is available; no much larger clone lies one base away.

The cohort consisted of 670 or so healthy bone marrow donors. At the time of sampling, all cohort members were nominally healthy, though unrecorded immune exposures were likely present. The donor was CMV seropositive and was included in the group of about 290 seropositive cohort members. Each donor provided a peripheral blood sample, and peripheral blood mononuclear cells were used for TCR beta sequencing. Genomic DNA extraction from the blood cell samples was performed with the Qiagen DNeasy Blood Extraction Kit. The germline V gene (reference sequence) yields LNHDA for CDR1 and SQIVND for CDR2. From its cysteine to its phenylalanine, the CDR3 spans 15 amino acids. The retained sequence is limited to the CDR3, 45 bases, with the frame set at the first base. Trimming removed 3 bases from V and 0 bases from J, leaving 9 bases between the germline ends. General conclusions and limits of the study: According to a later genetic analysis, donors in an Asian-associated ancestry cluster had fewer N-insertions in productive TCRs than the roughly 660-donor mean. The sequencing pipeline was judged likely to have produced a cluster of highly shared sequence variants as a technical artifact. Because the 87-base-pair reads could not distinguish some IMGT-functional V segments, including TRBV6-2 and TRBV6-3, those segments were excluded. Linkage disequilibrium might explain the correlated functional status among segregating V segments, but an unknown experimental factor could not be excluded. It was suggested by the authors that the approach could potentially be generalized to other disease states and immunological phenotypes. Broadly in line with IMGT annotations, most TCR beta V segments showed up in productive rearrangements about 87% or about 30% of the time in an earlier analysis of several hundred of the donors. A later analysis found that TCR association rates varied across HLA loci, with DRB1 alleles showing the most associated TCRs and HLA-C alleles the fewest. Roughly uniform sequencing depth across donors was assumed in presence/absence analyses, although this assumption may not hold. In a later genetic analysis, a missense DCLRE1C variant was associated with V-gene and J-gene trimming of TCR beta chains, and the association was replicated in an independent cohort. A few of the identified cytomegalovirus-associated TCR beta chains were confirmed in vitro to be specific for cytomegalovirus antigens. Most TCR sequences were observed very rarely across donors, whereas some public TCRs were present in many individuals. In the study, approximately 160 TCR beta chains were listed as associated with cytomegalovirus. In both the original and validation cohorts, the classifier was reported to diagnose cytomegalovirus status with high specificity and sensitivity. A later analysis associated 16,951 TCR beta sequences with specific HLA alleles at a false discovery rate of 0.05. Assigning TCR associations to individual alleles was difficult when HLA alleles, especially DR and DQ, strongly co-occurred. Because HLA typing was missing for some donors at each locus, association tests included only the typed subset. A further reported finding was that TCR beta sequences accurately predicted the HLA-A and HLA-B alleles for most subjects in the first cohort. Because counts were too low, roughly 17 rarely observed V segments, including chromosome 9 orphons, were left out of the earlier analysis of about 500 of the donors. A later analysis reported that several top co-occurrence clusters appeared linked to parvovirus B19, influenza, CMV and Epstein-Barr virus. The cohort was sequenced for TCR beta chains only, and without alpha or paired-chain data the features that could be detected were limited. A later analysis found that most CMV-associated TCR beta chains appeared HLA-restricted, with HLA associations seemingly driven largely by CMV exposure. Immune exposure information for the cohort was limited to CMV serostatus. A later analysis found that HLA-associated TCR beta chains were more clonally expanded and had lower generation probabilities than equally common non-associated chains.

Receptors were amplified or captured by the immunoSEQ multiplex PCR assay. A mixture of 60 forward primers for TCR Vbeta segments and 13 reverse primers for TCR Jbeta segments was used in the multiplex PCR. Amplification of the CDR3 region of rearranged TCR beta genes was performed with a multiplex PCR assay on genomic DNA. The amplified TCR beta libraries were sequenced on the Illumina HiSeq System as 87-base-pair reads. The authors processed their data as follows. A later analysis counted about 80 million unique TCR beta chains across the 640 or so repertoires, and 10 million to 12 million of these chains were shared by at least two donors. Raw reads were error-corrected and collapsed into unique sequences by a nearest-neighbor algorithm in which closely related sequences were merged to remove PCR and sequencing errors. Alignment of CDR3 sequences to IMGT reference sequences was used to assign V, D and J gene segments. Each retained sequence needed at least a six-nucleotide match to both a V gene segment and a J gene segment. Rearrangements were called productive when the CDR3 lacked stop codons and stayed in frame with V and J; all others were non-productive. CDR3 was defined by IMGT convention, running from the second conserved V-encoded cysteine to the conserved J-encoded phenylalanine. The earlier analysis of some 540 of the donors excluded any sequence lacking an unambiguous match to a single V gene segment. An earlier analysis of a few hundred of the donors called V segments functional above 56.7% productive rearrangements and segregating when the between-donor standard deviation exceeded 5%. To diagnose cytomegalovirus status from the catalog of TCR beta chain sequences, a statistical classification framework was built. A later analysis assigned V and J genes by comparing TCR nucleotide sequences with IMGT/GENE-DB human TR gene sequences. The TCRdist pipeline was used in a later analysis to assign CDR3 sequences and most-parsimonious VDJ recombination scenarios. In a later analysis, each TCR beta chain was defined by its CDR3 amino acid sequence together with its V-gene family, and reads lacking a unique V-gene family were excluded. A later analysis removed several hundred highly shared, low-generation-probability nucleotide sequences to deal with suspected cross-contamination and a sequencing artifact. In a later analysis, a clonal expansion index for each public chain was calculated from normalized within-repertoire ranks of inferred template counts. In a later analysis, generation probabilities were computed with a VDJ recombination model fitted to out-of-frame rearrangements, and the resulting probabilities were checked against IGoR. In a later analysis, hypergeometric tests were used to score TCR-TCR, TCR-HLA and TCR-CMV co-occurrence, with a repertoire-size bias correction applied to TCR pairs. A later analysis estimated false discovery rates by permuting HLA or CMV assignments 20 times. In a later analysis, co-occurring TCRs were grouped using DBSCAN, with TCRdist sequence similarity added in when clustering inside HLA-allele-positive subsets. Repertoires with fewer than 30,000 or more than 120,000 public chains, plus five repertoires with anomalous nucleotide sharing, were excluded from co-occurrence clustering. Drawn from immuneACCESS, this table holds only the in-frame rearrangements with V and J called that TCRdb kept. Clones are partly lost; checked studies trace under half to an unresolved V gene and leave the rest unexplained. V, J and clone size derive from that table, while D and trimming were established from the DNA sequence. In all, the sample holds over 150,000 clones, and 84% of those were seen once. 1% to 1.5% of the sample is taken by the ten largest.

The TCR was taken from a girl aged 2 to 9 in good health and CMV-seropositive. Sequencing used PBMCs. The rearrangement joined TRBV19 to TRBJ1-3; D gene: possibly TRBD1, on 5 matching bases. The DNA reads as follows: TGTGCCAGTAGTATTCCAGGGCCCTCTGGAAACACCATATATTTT. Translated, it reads CASSIPGPSGNTIYF.